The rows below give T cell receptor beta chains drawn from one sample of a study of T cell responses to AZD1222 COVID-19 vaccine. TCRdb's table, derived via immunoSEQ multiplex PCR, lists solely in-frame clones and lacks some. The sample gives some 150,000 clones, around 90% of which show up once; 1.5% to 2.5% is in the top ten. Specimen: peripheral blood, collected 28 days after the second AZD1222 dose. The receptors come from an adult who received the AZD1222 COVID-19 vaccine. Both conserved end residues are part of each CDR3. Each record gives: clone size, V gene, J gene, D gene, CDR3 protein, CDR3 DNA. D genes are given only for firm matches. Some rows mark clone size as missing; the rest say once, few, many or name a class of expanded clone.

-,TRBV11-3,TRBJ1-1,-,CASSLARATEAFF,TGTGCCAGCAGCTTAGCCAGGGCCACTGAAGCTTTCTTT
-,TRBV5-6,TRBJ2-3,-,CASSLGEDTQYF,TGTGCCAGCAGCTTGGGAGAAGATACGCAGTATTTT
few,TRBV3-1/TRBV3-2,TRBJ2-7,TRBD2,CASSSHPRGDNEQYF,TGTGCCAGCAGCTCCCACCCCCGGGGGGATAACGAGCAGTACTTC
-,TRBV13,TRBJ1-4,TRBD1,CASSYRGPREKLFF,TGTGCCAGCAGCTACAGGGGGCCGAGAGAAAAACTGTTTTTT
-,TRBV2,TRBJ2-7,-,CASSEISGEQYF,TGTGCCAGCAGTGAAATTTCGGGCGAGCAGTACTTC
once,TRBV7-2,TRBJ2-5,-,CASSLGASLQETQYF,TGTGCCAGCAGCTTAGGCGCTAGCCTCCAAGAGACCCAGTACTTC
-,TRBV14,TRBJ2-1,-,CASSLRGGLPYNEQFF,TGTGCCAGCAGCCTTCGAGGGGGACTCCCCTACAATGAGCAGTTCTTC
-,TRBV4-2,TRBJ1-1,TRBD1,CASSQPGQGNTEAFF,TGTGCCAGCAGCCAACCGGGACAGGGTAACACTGAAGCTTTCTTT
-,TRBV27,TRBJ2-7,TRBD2,CASSLKGLAYEQYF,TGTGCCAGCAGTTTAAAGGGACTAGCCTACGAGCAGTACTTC
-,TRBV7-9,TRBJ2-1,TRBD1,CASSSSTGRKFF,TGTGCCAGCAGCTCGTCGACAGGGAGAAAGTTCTTC
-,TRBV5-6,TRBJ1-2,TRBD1,CASSPGQGSYGYTF,TGTGCCAGCAGCCCGGGACAGGGTTCCTATGGCTACACCTTC
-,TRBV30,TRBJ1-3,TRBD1,CASGGNGNTIYF,TGTGCCTCAGGGGGGAACGGAAACACCATATATTTT
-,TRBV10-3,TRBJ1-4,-,CATGDRGSEKLFF,TGTGCCACGGGGGACCGCGGAAGTGAAAAACTGTTTTTT
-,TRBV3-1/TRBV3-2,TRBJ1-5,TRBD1,CASSATSRGSNQPQHF,TGTGCCAGCAGCGCTACCAGCAGGGGGAGCAATCAGCCCCAGCATTTT
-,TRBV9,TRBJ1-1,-,CASSVVGGVTEAFF,TGTGCCAGCAGCGTAGTCGGGGGGGTCACTGAAGCTTTCTTT
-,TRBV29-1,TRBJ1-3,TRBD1,CSVASGGSGNTIYF,TGCAGCGTTGCGTCAGGGGGCTCTGGAAACACCATATATTTT
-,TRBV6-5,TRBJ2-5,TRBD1,CASSYGTARQETQYF,TGTGCCAGCAGTTACGGGACAGCCAGACAAGAGACCCAGTACTTC
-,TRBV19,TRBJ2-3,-,CASNRGDSRADTQYF,TGTGCCAGTAATAGAGGAGACTCCAGGGCAGATACGCAGTATTTT
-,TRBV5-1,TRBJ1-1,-,CASSPRRLNTEAFF,TGCGCCAGCAGTCCCCGACGGTTGAACACTGAAGCTTTCTTT
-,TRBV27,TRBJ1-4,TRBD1,CASSTGQLREKLFF,TGTGCCAGCAGTACGGGACAGCTGAGGGAAAAACTGTTTTTT
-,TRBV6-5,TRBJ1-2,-,CASSPNFDRSGGYTF,TGTGCCAGCAGTCCAAACTTCGACAGGTCGGGGGGCTACACCTTC
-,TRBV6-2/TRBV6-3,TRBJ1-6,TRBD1,CASSLGQTYNSPLHF,TGTGCCAGCAGTTTGGGACAGACGTATAATTCACCCCTCCACTTT
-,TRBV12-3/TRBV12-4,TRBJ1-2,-,CASSFGEVYGYTF,TGTGCCAGCAGTTTTGGAGAGGTCTATGGCTACACCTTC
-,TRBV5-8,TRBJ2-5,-,CASSLGQLETQYF,TGTGCCAGCAGCTTGGGGCAGCTAGAGACCCAGTACTTC
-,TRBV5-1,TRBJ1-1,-,CASSPPTMNTEAFF,TGCGCCAGCAGCCCCCCGACAATGAACACTGAAGCTTTCTTT
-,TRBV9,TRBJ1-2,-,CASSPSSGGNYGYTF,TGTGCCAGCAGCCCGTCCTCGGGCGGCAACTATGGCTACACCTTC
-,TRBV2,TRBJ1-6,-,CASSELAGGGSPLHF,TGTGCCAGCAGTGAACTTGCGGGGGGAGGGTCACCCCTCCACTTT
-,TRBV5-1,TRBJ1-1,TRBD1,CASSGQGYTEAFF,TGCGCCAGCTCCGGACAGGGGTACACTGAAGCTTTCTTT
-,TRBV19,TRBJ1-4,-,CASRDRQNEKLFF,TGTGCCAGTAGGGACCGGCAAAATGAAAAACTGTTTTTT
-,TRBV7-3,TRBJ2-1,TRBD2,CASSLIGLAGGLYNEQFF,TGTGCCAGCAGCTTAATTGGACTAGCGGGGGGACTCTACAATGAGCAGTTCTTC
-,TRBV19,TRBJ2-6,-,CASLRRAAGANVLTF,TGTGCCAGTCTCCGACGGGCTGCGGGGGCCAACGTCCTGACTTTC
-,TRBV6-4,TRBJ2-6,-,CASRSTGANVLTF,TGTGCCAGCAGGAGTACTGGGGCCAACGTCCTGACTTTC
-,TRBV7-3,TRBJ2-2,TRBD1,CASSWDSNTGELFF,TGTGCCAGCAGCTGGGACAGCAACACCGGGGAGCTGTTTTTT
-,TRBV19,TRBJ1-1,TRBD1,CASSMPRQGAVTEAFF,TGTGCCAGTAGTATGCCCCGGCAGGGGGCTGTCACTGAAGCTTTCTTT
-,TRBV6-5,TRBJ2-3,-,CASSTRRSTDTQYF,TGTGCCAGCAGTACCCGACGGAGCACAGATACGCAGTATTTT
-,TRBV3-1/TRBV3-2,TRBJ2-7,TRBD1,CASREQGRSPYEQYF,TGTGCCAGCAGAGAACAGGGGCGATCTCCCTACGAGCAGTACTTC
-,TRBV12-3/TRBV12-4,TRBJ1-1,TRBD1,CASSLNRGTEAFF,TGTGCCAGCAGCTTGAACAGGGGCACTGAAGCTTTCTTT
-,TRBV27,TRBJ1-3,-,CASSPEPQGSGNTIYF,TGTGCCAGCAGCCCGGAACCACAGGGCTCTGGAAACACCATATATTTT
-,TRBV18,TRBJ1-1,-,CASSPRSYTEAFF,TGTGCCAGCTCACCACGAAGCTACACTGAAGCTTTCTTT
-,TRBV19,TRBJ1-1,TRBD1,CATKPSGTGGTEAFF,TGTGCCACCAAACCCTCCGGGACAGGGGGCACTGAAGCTTTCTTT
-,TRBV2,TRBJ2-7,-,CASRPDEDSYEQYF,TGTGCCAGCAGACCCGATGAAGACTCCTACGAGCAGTACTTC
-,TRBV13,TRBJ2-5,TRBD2,CASSWIAGGRGETQYF,TGTGCCAGCAGCTGGATAGCGGGGGGGCGAGGGGAGACCCAGTACTTC
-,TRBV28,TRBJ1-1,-,CANSSSGYTEAFF,TGTGCCAACAGTTCCTCGGGGTACACTGAAGCTTTCTTT
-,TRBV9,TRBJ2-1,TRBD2,CASSPLAGSSYNEQFF,TGTGCCAGCAGCCCCCTAGCGGGGAGCTCCTACAATGAGCAGTTCTTC
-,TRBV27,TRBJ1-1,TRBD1,CASSLSGTGGARTEAFF,TGTGCCAGCAGTTTGTCCGGGACAGGGGGCGCGAGGACTGAAGCTTTCTTT
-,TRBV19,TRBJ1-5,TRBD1,CASSDRTGGERDQPQHF,TGTGCCAGTAGTGACCGGACAGGGGGCGAAAGGGATCAGCCCCAGCATTTT
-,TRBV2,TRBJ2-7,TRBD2,CASGRDFYEQYF,TGTGCCAGCGGGAGGGACTTCTACGAGCAGTACTTC
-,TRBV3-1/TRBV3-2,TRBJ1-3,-,CASSPRVGNTIYF,TGTGCCAGCAGCCCAAGGGTCGGAAACACCATATATTTT
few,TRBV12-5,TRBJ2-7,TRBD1,CASALVGQGDEQYF,TGTGCTAGTGCCCTTGTAGGACAGGGGGACGAGCAGTACTTC
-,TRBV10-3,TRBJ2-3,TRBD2,CAISGRGSGGMDTQYF,TGTGCCATCAGTGGCCGCGGGAGCGGGGGGATGGATACGCAGTATTTT
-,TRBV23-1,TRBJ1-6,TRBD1,CASSLDRGMNNSPLHF,TGCGCCAGCAGTCTTGACAGGGGGATGAATAATTCACCCCTCCACTTT
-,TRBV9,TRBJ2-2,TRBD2,CASSVGLADAKGELFF,TGTGCCAGCAGCGTAGGTCTAGCGGACGCGAAAGGGGAGCTGTTTTTT
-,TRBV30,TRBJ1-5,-,CAWSPRPGQPQHF,TGTGCCTGGAGTCCGCGGCCGGGTCAGCCCCAGCATTTT
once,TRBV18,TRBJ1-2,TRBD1,CASSPPGQGGGYTF,TGTGCCAGCTCACCACCTGGACAGGGTGGAGGCTACACCTTC
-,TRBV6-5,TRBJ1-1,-,CASSYSSWGNTEAFF,TGTGCCAGCAGTTACTCGTCGTGGGGGAACACTGAAGCTTTCTTT
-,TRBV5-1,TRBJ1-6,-,CASSFSDSYNSPLHF,TGCGCCAGCAGCTTCTCGGACAGCTATAATTCACCCCTCCACTTT
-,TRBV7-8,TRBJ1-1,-,CASSLFRLNRAEDTEAFF,TGTGCCAGCAGCTTATTTCGGTTAAACAGGGCGGAGGACACTGAAGCTTTCTTT
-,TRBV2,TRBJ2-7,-,CASRVDGYEQYF,TGTGCCAGCAGAGTAGACGGCTACGAGCAGTACTTC
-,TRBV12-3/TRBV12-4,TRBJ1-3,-,CASRVGSGNTIYF,TGTGCCAGCAGGGTCGGCTCTGGAAACACCATATATTTT
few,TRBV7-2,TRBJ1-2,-,CASSRDEGSNYGYTF,TGTGCCAGCAGTCGTGACGAGGGCAGTAACTATGGCTACACCTTC